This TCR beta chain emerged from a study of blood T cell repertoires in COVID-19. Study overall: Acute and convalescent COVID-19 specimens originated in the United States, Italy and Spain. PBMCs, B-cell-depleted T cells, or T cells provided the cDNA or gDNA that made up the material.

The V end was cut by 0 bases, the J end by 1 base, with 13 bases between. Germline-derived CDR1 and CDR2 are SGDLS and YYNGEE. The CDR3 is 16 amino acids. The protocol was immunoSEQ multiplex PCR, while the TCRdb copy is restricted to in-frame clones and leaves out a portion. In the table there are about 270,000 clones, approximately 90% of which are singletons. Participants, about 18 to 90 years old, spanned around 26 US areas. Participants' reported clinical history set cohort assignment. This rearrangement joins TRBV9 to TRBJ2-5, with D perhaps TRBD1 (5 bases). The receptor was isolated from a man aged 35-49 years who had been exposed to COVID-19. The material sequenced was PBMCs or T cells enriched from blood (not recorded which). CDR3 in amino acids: CASSVVDWGSQETQYF. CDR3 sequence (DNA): TGTGCCAGCAGCGTAGTTGATTGGGGCAGCCAAGAGACCCAGTACTTC.